Below are 21 T cell receptor beta chains sequenced from a single sample in a study of blood T cells in healthy people across ages. The second PCR ran roughly 6 to 11 cycles with a sample-barcoded 5' primer and J-beta primers. Each CDR3 protein is one row after TCRdb ran MiXCR on the 5' RACE reads. The repertoire has approximately 800,000 distinct CDR3 sequences, about 56% of them found once; the top ten carry 25% to 30%. The sample taken for sequencing was blood. The origin of the receptors is a man aged 35-49 years in good health.

The chain joins TRBV6-5 to TRBJ2-7; tentative D call: TRBD1 (6 bases). Germline-derived CDR1 and CDR2 are MNHEY and SVGAGI. V was trimmed by 2 bases and J by 3 bases, leaving 8 bases between them. The CDR3 runs to 13 residues. CDR3 nucleotides: TGTGCCAGCAGTTACACAGGGAACTACGAGCAGTACTTC. Amino acid sequence: CASSYTGNYEQYF.

This clonotype has just one count. The chain's CDR3 is CASSWGGQGSGGYTF. CDR3 in DNA: TGTGCCAGCAGCTGGGGTGGGCAGGGTAGTGGTGGCTACACCTTC. V gene TRBV11-2 combines with J gene TRBJ1-2, with D maybe TRBD1 (5 bases). Germline loops: CDR1 SGHAT, CDR2 FQNNGV. The CDR3 is made up of 15 amino acids. V lost 4 bases to trimming and J lost 7 bases, with 19 bases between them.

This sequence joins TRBV6-2 or TRBV6-3 and TRBJ1-1; D is unclear. V was pared by 0 bases and J by 1 base, with 18 bases between. Per the germline V gene, CDR1 is MNHEY and CDR2 is SVGEGT. The CDR3 covers 18 residues. In DNA form, the CDR3 reads TGTGCCAGCAGTTACTCCCTACTCCCGGGCTACAGGAACACTGAAGCTTTCTTT. Translated, it gives CASSYSLLPGYRNTEAFF.

The chain uses TRBV14 and TRBJ1-4, with D possibly matching TRBD1 (5 bases). V was shortened by 0 bases and J by 8 bases, with 7 bases between the two germline ends. The CDR3 spans 13 residues. The germline V gene encodes CDR1 SGHDN and CDR2 FVKESK. In DNA, the CDR3 is TGTGCCAGCAGCCAAGACAGGGCAGAAAAACTGTTTTTT. Amino acids: CASSQDRAEKLFF.

The V and J genes are TRBV7-9 and TRBJ2-4; D might be TRBD1 or TRBD2, each matching 6 bases. The CDR3 totals 12 residues. V lost 5 bases, J lost 13 bases, and 15 bases lay in between. Germline CDR1 and CDR2: SEHNR and FQNEAQ (reference sequence). The CDR3 coding sequence is TGTGCCAGCAGCCCGGGGGCGAGGGAGCAGTACTTC. It codes for CASSPGAREQYF.

This clonotype has only a few counts. The V gene is TRBV3-1, the J gene TRBJ2-1, with TRBD1 identical over 9 bases. CDR3 size: 16 residues. With V trimmed by 1 base and J by 7 bases, 8 bases remained unmatched. Germline values: CDR1 LGHDT, CDR2 YNNKEL (reference sequence). The CDR3 nucleotides read TGTGCCAGCAGCCAAGTACCGGGACAGGGAGAGAATGAGCAGTTCTTC. Its translation is CASSQVPGQGENEQFF.

The V call is TRBV7-2, the J call TRBJ2-7; D ambiguous. CDR3 length equals 11 residues. Trimming took off 2 bases at V and 7 bases at J, with 6 bases between the two ends. The V gene's germline CDR1 is SGHTA and CDR2 FQGNSA. CDR3 bases: TGTGCCAGCAGCTTAATGATGGAGCAGTACTTC. It codes for CASSLMMEQYF.

The chain links TRBV12-5 to TRBJ2-5, with D unresolved. The J call may be in error: the DNA end matches TRBJ2-7 better. CDR3 length: 13 residues. From germline, CDR1 is LGHNT and CDR2 FRNRAP. The CDR3, as DNA: TGTGCTAGTGGTTTGCGGCAGGATTTCGAGCAGTACTTC. This translates into CASGLRQDFEQYF.

The chain uses TRBV27 and TRBJ2-7; D uncertain. The DNA matches TRBJ2-5 better at its end, which makes the J call doubtful. The CDR3 loop spans 13 amino acids. Per germline, CDR1 MNHEY and CDR2 SMNVEV (reference sequence). The CDR3 DNA reads as TGTGCCAGCAGTTTGGACGAAGAAGAGACCCAGTACTTC. Protein product: CASSLDEEETQYF.

The table lists this clonotype with many counts. This rearrangement joins TRBV29-1 to TRBJ2-1, with D hard to call. Germline CDR1 SQVTM, CDR2 ANQGSEA. The CDR3 sequence is 15 residues long. Trimming shortened V by 7 bases and J by 1 base, and 17 bases separated the two germline ends. CDR3 sequence reads: CSAQPKRGSYNEQFF. Written as DNA, the CDR3 is TGCAGCGCCCAACCAAAGCGAGGATCCTACAATGAGCAGTTCTTC.

CDR3 loop: CASSQNRGLGTEAFF. The CDR3, as DNA: TGTGCCAGCAGCCAAAACAGGGGTCTGGGCACTGAAGCTTTCTTT. V gene TRBV14 combines with J gene TRBJ1-1, with 7 nucleotides matching TRBD1. Trimming at V came to 2 bases and at J to 4 bases, leaving 7 bases not matched to a gene. This CDR3 spans 15 amino acids. CDR1 is SGHDN, CDR2 FVKESK, per germline.

This clonotype showed up just a few times. The rearrangement uses TRBV9 and TRBJ2-5, with TRBD2 matching 12 bases. The V segment lost 3 bases and the J segment 4 bases; nucleotides outside the gene matches: 16. The CDR3 is made up of 19 amino acids. Per germline, CDR1 SGDLS and CDR2 YYNGEE. DNA for the CDR3: TGTGCCAGCAGCGCTTCAATCCGACTAGCGGGGGATCCTCGAGAGACCCAGTACTTC. It codes for CASSASIRLAGDPRETQYF.

J is TRBJ2-1 and V is TRBV4-2; D is undetermined. The CDR3 is made up of 14 amino acids. Looked up from germline, CDR1 is LGHNA and CDR2 is YNFKEQ. Trimming removed 1 base at V and 2 bases at J, with 6 bases between. CDR3: CASSQVATYNEQFF. The CDR3, as DNA: TGTGCCAGCAGCCAAGTGGCCACCTACAATGAGCAGTTCTTC.

The genes are TRBV9 and TRBJ2-5, with D perhaps matching TRBD2 (5 bases). From germline, CDR1 is SGDLS and CDR2 YYNGEE. Between the trimmed V and J ends, which lost 5 bases and 11 bases, there was a span of 19 bases. The CDR3 length is 13 residues. The CDR3 is CASSFAELGEQYF. The DNA for the CDR3 is TGTGCCAGCAGTTTTGCGGAGCTGGGAGAGCAGTACTTC. Full variable domain (rest looked up from reference TRBV9 and TRBJ2-5): DSGVTQTPKHLITATGQRVTLRCSPRSGDLSVYWYQQSLDQGLQFLIQYYNGEERAKGNILERFSAQQFPDLHSELNLSSLELGDSALYFCASSFAELGEQYFGPGTRLLVL.

This clonotype was seen many times. The rearrangement uses TRBV10-3 and TRBJ2-3; possible D gene TRBD2, 5 bases. Per the germline V gene, CDR1 is ENHRY and CDR2 is SYGVKD. The CDR3 is 14 residues long. The V and J ends lost 6 bases and 0 bases respectively, with 10 bases between them. The CDR3 DNA reads TGTGCCATCAGAGGAGGAGTTAGCACAGATACGCAGTATTTT. It codes for CAIRGGVSTDTQYF.

V and J are TRBV5-5 and TRBJ2-7, with D possibly matching TRBD1 (6 bases). CDR3 length: 17 residues. Germline values: CDR1 SGHKS, CDR2 YYEKEE (reference sequence). With 2 bases removed from V and 0 bases from J, the gap between germline ends came to 18 bases. The CDR3 protein is CASSLIQGPWGSYEQYF. CDR3 nucleotides: TGTGCCAGCAGCTTAATACAGGGTCCCTGGGGCTCCTACGAGCAGTACTTC.

This sequence joins TRBV27 and TRBJ1-1; the D is unclear. The CDR3 totals 13 residues. V dropped 1 base and J dropped 0 bases, with 3 bases sitting between them. Germline CDR1 MNHEY, CDR2 SMNVEV (reference sequence). Written as DNA, the CDR3 is TGTGCCAGCAGTTTATTCGTGAACACTGAAGCTTTCTTT. Translation: CASSLFVNTEAFF.

The chain couples TRBV10-3 to TRBJ1-2; no firm D call. Trimming removed 0 bases at V and 1 base at J, with 6 bases between. This CDR3 has 14 residues. Germline V gene data show CDR1 as ENHRY and CDR2 as SYGVKD. In nucleotides, the CDR3 is TGTGCCATCAGTGAGTCGATGGGTAACTATGGCTACACCTTC. Protein product: CAISESMGNYGYTF.

The CDR3 coding sequence is TGTGCCAGCAGCCAAGAAGCAGGAGGGACAGGGACTAACGAGCAGTACTTC. It specifies CASSQEAGGTGTNEQYF. The chain has TRBV3-1 and TRBJ2-4; 9 bases match TRBD1. The end of the DNA is better explained by TRBJ2-7, so the J call may be wrong. The CDR3 totals 17 residues. Germline assignment: CDR1 LGHDT and CDR2 YNNKEL (reference sequence).

The CDR3 loop is CASSPEAGSFETQYF. The CDR3 DNA reads TGTGCCAGCAGTCCTGAGGCGGGGTCCTTTGAGACCCAGTACTTC. The chain is built from TRBV7-6 and TRBJ2-5, with D tentatively TRBD2 (6 bases). Trimming shortened V by 6 bases and J by 5 bases, and 19 bases separated the two germline ends. The CDR3 runs 15 residues. Germline V gene data show CDR1 as SGHVS and CDR2 as FNYEAQ.

Comments on this clonotype: Mismatch with germline at one junction end may stem from a read error. The chain links TRBV10-3 to TRBJ2-5; D might be TRBD2 (5 bases). The end of the DNA is better explained by TRBJ2-7, so the J call may be wrong. Germline V gene lookup returns CDR1 ENHRY and CDR2 SYGVKD. The CDR3 spans 14 residues. The CDR3 coding sequence is TGTGCCCTCAGAAGGGAGCGGAGTACTTACGAGCAGTACTTC. As protein: CALRRERSTYEQYF.